Here is one TCR beta chain with its context. Its target is unknown. The data originate from a study of CXCR3-negative and CXCR3-positive naive CD8 T cells. Study-wide findings and caveats: Hydrophobicity was higher for TRB CDR3s found in CXCR3-positive naive cells than in CXCR3-negative naive cells.

The libraries of TRB cDNA were prepared using 5' RACE with UMI labels. TCRdb re-called the 5' RACE reads; every CDR3 protein appears as one record, without DNA. This table lists around 160,000 distinct CDR3 sequences. The sample taken for sequencing was naive CXCR3+ CD8+ T cells from blood. Described subset: CD45RO-CCR7+CD27+CD95- naive CD8+ T cells expressing CXCR3 (TNR3+). This TCR was sampled from a human donor in good health. Some clones in this sample may be carry-over from other donors' samples.

The CDR3 protein is CASSSGIYEQYF. V and J are TRBV7-9 and TRBJ2-7. The CDR3 length is 12 residues. The germline CDR1 and CDR2 sequences are SEHNR and FQNEAQ (reference sequence).